Listed here are 21 T cell receptor beta chains from one sample, sequenced in a study of blood T cell repertoires in COVID-19. TCRdb's copy holds only in-frame clones and misses some; the assay was immunoSEQ multiplex PCR. The sample holds some 370,000 clones, roughly four fifths seen once. Sequencing was done on a sample of PBMCs or T cells enriched from blood (not recorded which). These receptors came from a woman between 50 and 59 years old who had recovered from COVID-19.

The DNA for the CDR3 is TGTGCCAGCAGTTTTAGGGGCGCGGATGGCTACACCTTC. Residues: CASSFRGADGYTF. The chain joins TRBV12-3 or TRBV12-4 to TRBJ1-2, with a tentative D call TRBD1 (5 bases). V shed 3 bases and J shed 6 bases, with 11 bases lying between them. This CDR3 comprises 13 residues.

The rearrangement joins TRBV9 to TRBJ1-3; 9 bases match TRBD1. Germline V gene data show CDR1 as SGDLS and CDR2 as YYNGEE. The ends lost 3 bases at V and 4 bases at J; junction bases unmatched: 8. This CDR3 comprises 16 residues. CDR3 sequence: CASSALGQGIGNTIYF. The CDR3 bases are TGTGCCAGCAGCGCCTTAGGACAGGGGATAGGAAACACCATATATTTT.

J is TRBJ2-7 and V is TRBV3-1 (or the pseudogene TRBV3-2), with TRBD1 matching 8 bases. The CDR3 spans 15 residues. V lost 1 base, J lost 2 bases, and 4 bases stayed unmatched. Germline loops: CDR1 LGHDT, CDR2 YNNKEL (reference sequence). CDR3 sequence reads: CASSQVPQGAYEQYF. As DNA, the CDR3 is TGTGCCAGCAGCCAAGTTCCACAGGGGGCCTACGAGCAGTACTTC.

V and J are TRBV7-2 and TRBJ1-1; D is perhaps TRBD1 (5 bases). Germline assignment: CDR1 SGHTA and CDR2 FQGNSA. This CDR3 region has 14 residues. Trimming pared 0 bases from V and 4 bases from J, leaving 9 bases between. The CDR3 DNA is TGTGCCAGCAGCTTAGCGGGGGAGGGCACTGAAGCTTTCTTT. Translated, it gives CASSLAGEGTEAFF.

V usage is TRBV6-5 and J usage is TRBJ2-7; 11 nucleotides match TRBD1. Per germline, CDR1 MNHEY and CDR2 SVGAGI. J lost 3 bases, V lost 9 bases, and 10 bases had no gene match. This CDR3 is 15 amino acids long. The CDR3 sequence: CASIPGTGGLYEQYF. The DNA for the CDR3 is TGTGCCAGTATTCCCGGGACAGGGGGGCTCTACGAGCAGTACTTC.

This sequence joins TRBV6-5 and TRBJ2-1; 13 bases align to TRBD2. The CDR3 spans 15 residues. Trimming took 2 bases from V and 10 from J; bases not matched to a gene: 5. The germline gives CDR1 MNHEY, CDR2 SVGAGI. This CDR3 is CASSYVGLAGREQFF. The CDR3 DNA sequence: TGTGCCAGCAGTTACGTGGGACTAGCGGGGAGGGAGCAGTTCTTC.

The chain links TRBV27 to TRBJ2-7; 9 bases line up with TRBD1. V lost 10 bases, J lost 6 bases, and 16 bases stayed unmatched. CDR1 is MNHEY, CDR2 SMNVEV, per germline (reference sequence). The length of the CDR3 is 15 residues. The CDR3 here is CATTPRTGVLVEQYF. The CDR3 bases are TGTGCCACGACCCCCCGGACAGGGGTGCTGGTCGAGCAGTACTTC.

J is TRBJ2-2 and V is TRBV11-3, with 11 bases fitting TRBD1. Germline V gene data show CDR1 as SGHNT and CDR2 as YENEEA. The CDR3 loop spans 15 amino acids. Trimming cost V 4 bases and J 7 bases; bases outside gene matches: 5. The DNA for the CDR3 is TGTGCCAGCAGCTCGGGACAGGGGGTCATCGGGGAGCTGTTTTTT. Residues: CASSSGQGVIGELFF.

This clone came up a few times. The rearrangement joins TRBV4-1 to TRBJ1-5, with D hard to call. The germline V gene has CDR1 MGHRA and CDR2 YSYEKL. V dropped 3 bases and J dropped 7 bases, with 13 bases sitting between them. The CDR3 length is 14 residues. Here the CDR3 reads CASSQAGGNQPQHF. In DNA, the CDR3 is TGCGCCAGCAGCCAGGCGGGAGGGAACCAGCCCCAGCATTTT.

To note about this clone: In the same sample, other DNA sequences code for this CDR3. The gene calls are TRBV10-3 and TRBJ1-6; the match to TRBD1 covers 10 bases. Trimming cost V 6 bases and J 9 bases; bases outside gene matches: 5. CDR1 is ENHRY, CDR2 SYGVKD, per germline. The CDR3 is 14 residues long. In DNA, the CDR3 is TGTGCCATCAGAGGACAGGGGGATACTTCACCCCTCCACTTT. As protein: CAIRGQGDTSPLHF.

V is TRBV6-2 or TRBV6-3 and J is TRBJ1-2; no definite D call. The CDR3 is 13 amino acids. Trimming took 4 bases from V and 8 from J, leaving 14 bases between them. Looked up from germline, CDR1 is MNHEY and CDR2 is SVGEGT. Here the CDR3 reads CASSSREGSGYTF. In DNA form, the CDR3 reads TGTGCCAGCAGTTCCCGTGAGGGCTCAGGCTACACCTTC.

The rearrangement links TRBV5-1 to TRBJ1-1; 8 nucleotides align to TRBD1. Germline-derived CDR1 and CDR2 are SGHRS and YFSETQ. There are 17 residues in the CDR3. The ends lost 4 bases at V and 1 base at J; junction bases unmatched: 12. The DNA for the CDR3 is TGCGCCAGCAGCCCATACCGACAGGGGAAGACGAACACTGAAGCTTTCTTT. Amino acid sequence: CASSPYRQGKTNTEAFF.

The chain is built from TRBV7-2 and TRBJ2-5; maybe TRBD1 (8 bases). Germline V gives CDR1 SGHTA, CDR2 FQGNSA. The CDR3 spans 15 residues. Trimming stripped 4 bases from V and 2 bases from J, with 14 bases between. CDR3 residues: CASSSNRGGQETQYF. The DNA of the CDR3 is TGTGCCAGCAGCTCCAACAGGGGGGGACAAGAGACCCAGTACTTC.

The V call is TRBV5-6, the J call TRBJ1-4, with 7 positions matching TRBD1. CDR3 length: 15 residues. The germline gives CDR1 SGHDT, CDR2 YYEEEE. V was pared by 3 bases and J by 3 bases, with 5 bases of the junction left unmatched. CDR3 region: CASSSGTVSNEKLFF. DNA for the CDR3: TGTGCCAGCAGCTCTGGGACAGTCTCTAATGAAAAACTGTTTTTT.

As regards this clone: The same CDR3 also results from other DNA sequences found in this sample. The V call is TRBV11-3, the J call TRBJ1-3, with a possible D match to TRBD1 (5 bases). V lost 1 base and J lost 0, with 10 bases in between. The CDR3 spans 16 residues. The V gene's germline CDR1 is SGHNT and CDR2 YENEEA. CDR3 sequence (DNA): TGTGCCAGCAGCTTAGCGGGGGGAACCTCTGGAAACACCATATATTTT. It encodes CASSLAGGTSGNTIYF.

The sample holds a few counts of this clone. The chain uses TRBV3-1 (or the pseudogene TRBV3-2) and TRBJ1-6; 7 bases agree with TRBD1. Germline lookup yields CDR1 LGHDT and CDR2 YNNKEL (reference sequence). Trimming removed 4 bases from V and 6 bases from J; junction bases left unmatched: 3. CDR3 length: 14 amino acids. CDR3 sequence: CASSLGQVNSPLHF. CDR3 DNA: TGTGCCAGCAGCCTAGGACAGGTTAATTCACCCCTCCACTTT.

The V call is TRBV25-1, the J call TRBJ2-5, with D perhaps matching TRBD2 (5 bases). Trimming pared 3 bases from V and 5 bases from J, leaving 13 bases between. Germline V gives CDR1 MGHDK, CDR2 SYGVNS. CDR3 length: 14 amino acids. The CDR3 sequence is CASSERVSSETQYF. In nucleotides, the CDR3 is TGTGCCAGCAGTGAGCGGGTCTCCTCGGAGACCCAGTACTTC.

V gene TRBV25-1 combines with J gene TRBJ2-2, with 7 nucleotides matching TRBD2. Germline V gives CDR1 MGHDK, CDR2 SYGVNS. The junction had 12 bases not matched to a gene; V was cut back by 6 bases and J by 5 bases. CDR3 size: 16 residues. CDR3 DNA: TGTGCCAGCAGCCCCATAGGAGGGAGGGAGACCGGGGAGCTGTTTTTT. Translated, it gives CASSPIGGRETGELFF. The entire variable domain, with the rest obtained from reference TRBV25-1 and TRBJ2-2, is as follows: EADIYQTPRYLVIGTGKKITLECSQTMGHDKMYWYQQDPGMELHLIHYSYGVNSTEKGDLSSESTVSRIRTEHFPLTLESARPSHTSQYLCASSPIGGRETGELFFGEGSRLTVL.

This clone was found once. The chain links TRBV27 to TRBJ2-7; D gene ambiguous. This CDR3 has 13 amino acids. CDR1 and CDR2 (germline): MNHEY, SMNVEV (reference sequence). Trimming took off 3 bases at V and 5 bases at J, with 11 bases between the two ends. This chain's CDR3 is CASSFERYHEQYF. In DNA, the CDR3 is TGTGCCAGCAGTTTCGAGAGGTACCACGAGCAGTACTTC.

The J gene is TRBJ2-7, the V gene TRBV7-3; TRBD2 is a possible D gene (5 bases). V lost 1 base and J 5 bases, leaving 15 bases between the germline ends. Germline CDR1 SGHTA, CDR2 FQGTGA. The CDR3 consists of 15 residues. The CDR3 coding sequence is TGTGCCAGCAGCTTAAAACAGACTAAGTATAACGAGCAGTACTTC. Translating it yields CASSLKQTKYNEQYF.

The chain recombines TRBV11-2 with TRBJ1-1; D is possibly TRBD1 (6 bases). Looked up from germline, CDR1 is SGHAT and CDR2 is FQNNGV. V lost 6 bases, J lost 4 bases, and 12 bases lay in between. The CDR3 covers 13 residues. The CDR3 loop reads CASRPGVSTEAFF. The CDR3 bases are TGTGCCAGCAGGCCAGGGGTAAGCACTGAAGCTTTCTTT.